This T cell receptor (beta chain) was sequenced for a study of breast tumors, draining lymph nodes, adjacent tissues. The lymph nodes were axillary draining lymph nodes from breast cancer patients. Study results and limitations: Data only fit, rather than demonstrated, lymph node origin of most tumor T cells. Data fit most tumor T cells coming from lymph node, expanding in tumor.

This clonotype was seen ten or more times. Its antigen is currently unknown. One entry per CDR3 protein results from TCRdb running MiXCR on the multiplex PCR reads. Seen here are around 140,000 distinct CDR3 sequences, around a third observed once, and the top ten hold around 2.3%. The specimen sequenced was axillary lymph node tissue. This TCR derives from a female donor with breast cancer. Some clones in this sample may be carry-over from other donors' samples.

The CDR3 bases are TGTGCCACCTGCTCAGGGCGGGACACTGAAGCTTTCTTT. Translated, it gives CATCSGRDTEAFF. This chain connects TRBV24-1 to TRBJ1-1; TRBD1 might be the D (5 bases). The germline V gene encodes CDR1 KGHDR and CDR2 SFDVKD. V lost 9 bases and J 3 bases, leaving 13 bases between the germline ends. CDR3 size: 13 residues.